The text below deals with one T cell receptor (beta chain). Its antigen is unknown. These data belong to a study of identical twins. Points from the study as a whole: Insertions were reduced in abundant cord blood beta clonotypes but not in memory repertoires.

A universal primer site was added by template switching, and unique molecular identifiers were carried by the cDNA. TCRdb reprocessed the 5' RACE reads with MiXCR, giving one entry per CDR3 protein. The sample has hundreds of thousands of distinct CDR3 sequences, approximately 8% seen once. The CDR3 runs to 17 residues. Looked up from germline, CDR1 is MNHEY and CDR2 is SVGAGI. V lost 4 bases and J lost 0, with 17 bases in between. The same sample was also studied in work on yellow fever vaccine responses in identical twins.

The source is a woman aged 18 to 35 in good health. Sequenced: CD8+ T cells sorted from blood. The genes are TRBV6-5 and TRBJ2-3; D may be TRBD2 (7 bases). CDR3 residues: CASSSGGPSWSTDTQYF. The DNA for the CDR3 is TGTGCCAGCAGTTCCGGGGGGCCTAGCTGGAGCACAGATACGCAGTATTTT.